The 31 T cell receptor beta chains given below trace back to one sample, sequenced in a study of T cells of healthy individuals. TCRdb analysed the 5' RACE reads with MiXCR anew, one entry per CDR3 protein. The table shows tens of thousands of distinct CDR3 sequences, with about 14% occurring only once. These receptors were taken from a human donor in good health.

This clonotype was counted at least ten times. The gene calls are TRBV20-1 and TRBJ2-3; TRBD2 might be the D (5 bases). V dropped 6 bases and J dropped 2 bases, with 21 bases sitting between them. The CDR3 length is 16 residues. CDR1 is DFQATT, CDR2 SNEGSKA, per germline (reference sequence). CDR3 sequence: CSALSRVAGNTDTQYF. CDR3 nucleotides: TGCAGTGCCCTTTCAAGGGTGGCGGGCAACACAGATACGCAGTATTTT.

V is TRBV10-3 and J is TRBJ2-1, with 14 bases matching TRBD2. CDR3 length: 18 residues. CDR1 is ENHRY, CDR2 SYGVKD, per germline. The trim removed 4 bases at V and 7 bases at J, leaving 12 bases unmatched. This chain's CDR3 is CAISVDGTSGRKRNEQFF. CDR3 coding DNA: TGTGCCATCAGTGTGGATGGGACTAGCGGGAGAAAGAGGAATGAGCAGTTCTTC.

The rearrangement links TRBV7-2 to TRBJ2-5, with TRBD1 as a possible D gene (6 bases). The CDR3 extends over 15 amino acids. V was trimmed by 5 bases and J by 5 bases, leaving 18 bases between them. From germline, CDR1 is SGHTA and CDR2 FQGNSA. The CDR3 bases are TGTGCCAGCAGCCTACGTACCACAGGGATGGAGACCCAGTACTTC. Translating gives CASSLRTTGMETQYF.

The count of this clonotype is one. The chain combines TRBV5-4 with TRBJ1-2, with unresolved D. The germline V gene has CDR1 SGHNT and CDR2 YYREEE (reference sequence). V was pared by 5 bases and J by 1 base, with 12 bases between. This CDR3 has 14 amino acids. The CDR3 DNA reads TGTGCCAGCAGTTCCGGGCCGTTTAACTATGGCTACACCTTC. It yields the protein CASSSGPFNYGYTF.

J is TRBJ2-7 and V is TRBV11-2, with D perhaps TRBD2 (6 bases). V was trimmed by 5 bases and J by 3 bases, leaving 17 bases between them. The CDR3 is made up of 15 amino acids. Germline CDR1 is SGHAT and CDR2 is FQNNGV. The CDR3 DNA reads as TGTGCCAGCAGCGGCGGAGGGGTGGGGGTCTACGAGCAGTACTTC. Its translation: CASSGGGVGVYEQYF.

As to this clonotype: It may be a read error: a sequence one base away is much more abundant. The chain links TRBV20-1 to TRBJ1-6, with TRBD1 as a possible D gene (5 bases). Germline loops: CDR1 DFQATT, CDR2 SNEGSKA (reference sequence). CDR3 size: 13 residues. The CDR3 bases are TGCAGTGCTAGATGGCAGGGCGATGGGGCCCTCAACTTT. This translates into CSARWQGDGALNF.

This clonotype has only a few counts. The genes are TRBV24-1 and TRBJ2-5; 8 bases match TRBD2. V shed 9 bases and J 3 bases; nucleotides not matched to a gene: 14. The CDR3 covers 16 residues. Per germline, CDR1 KGHDR and CDR2 SFDVKD. CDR3 region: CATGTSAGAYEETQYF. As DNA, the CDR3 is TGTGCCACCGGCACTTCAGCGGGGGCTTACGAAGAGACCCAGTACTTC.

The chain recombines TRBV12-3 or TRBV12-4 with TRBJ2-1, with 14 bases identical to TRBD2. The V gene end was trimmed by 5 bases and the J gene end by 10 bases; junction bases not matched to a gene: 7. The CDR3 is 15 residues long. The CDR3 reads CASSPSGTSGGEQFF. Written as DNA, the CDR3 is TGTGCCAGCAGTCCTTCCGGGACTAGCGGGGGAGAGCAGTTCTTC.

This clonotype showed up just a few times. The chain links TRBV5-1 to TRBJ2-7; D possibly uses TRBD1 or TRBD2 (6 bases each). The germline V gene has CDR1 SGHRS and CDR2 YFSETQ. The CDR3 totals 15 residues. Trimming shortened V by 4 bases and J by 3 bases, and 17 bases separated the two germline ends. The CDR3 sequence: CASSPNGGWDYEQYF. CDR3 nucleotides: TGCGCCAGCAGCCCTAACGGGGGCTGGGACTACGAGCAGTACTTC.

This clonotype was observed many times. V usage is TRBV5-1 and J usage is TRBJ1-4; D might be TRBD1 (5 bases). Germline assignment: CDR1 SGHRS and CDR2 YFSETQ. Trimming removed 4 bases from V and 6 bases from J, with 10 bases in between. The CDR3 runs to 13 residues. Here the CDR3 reads CASSRDVYEKLFF. CDR3 in DNA: TGCGCCAGCAGCCGGGACGTATATGAAAAACTGTTTTTT.

This clonotype was seen repeatedly, ten times or more. V usage is TRBV29-1 and J usage is TRBJ1-3; D not resolved. The CDR3 is made up of 15 amino acids. V lost 1 base to trimming and J lost 0 bases, with 10 bases between them. Germline-derived CDR1 and CDR2 are SQVTM and ANQGSEA. In nucleotides, the CDR3 is TGCAGCGTTGAAGTTGAGGGCAGCTCTGGAAACACCATATATTTT. Translation: CSVEVEGSSGNTIYF.

This clonotype came up many times. This chain links TRBV6-1 with TRBJ2-6; D gene unclear. Germline V gene data show CDR1 as MNHNS and CDR2 as SASEGT. V lost 4 bases and J 0 bases, leaving 1 base between the germline ends. CDR3 length: 13 residues. CDR3 nucleotide sequence: TGTGCCAGCAGTGTCTCTGGGGCCAACGTCCTGACTTTC. Its protein product is CASSVSGANVLTF.

This clonotype was found many times. The V gene is TRBV5-6, the J gene TRBJ2-5; 10 positions match TRBD1. With V trimmed by 1 base and J by 9 bases, 12 bases remained unmatched. CDR1 is SGHDT and CDR2 is YYEEEE in the germline V gene. The length of the CDR3 is 16 residues. The CDR3 protein is CASSLSPRQGAAAQYF. As DNA, the CDR3 is TGTGCCAGCAGCTTGAGTCCGAGACAGGGGGCTGCGGCCCAGTACTTC.

The chain employs TRBV15 and TRBJ2-1; 8 bases align to TRBD1. The CDR3 consists of 16 residues. The V and J ends lost 3 bases and 0 bases, in that order; junction bases with no gene match: 4. Germline lookup yields CDR1 LNHNV and CDR2 YYDKDF (reference sequence). CDR3: CATSRTGASSYNEQFF. In nucleotides, the CDR3 is TGTGCCACCAGCAGGACAGGGGCTAGCTCCTACAATGAGCAGTTCTTC. Complete variable domain (other parts from reference TRBV15 and TRBJ2-1): DAMVIQNPRYQVTQFGKPVTLSCSQTLNHNVMYWYQQKSSQAPKLLFHYYDKDFNNEADTPDNFQSRRPNTSFCFLDIRSPGLGDTAMYLCATSRTGASSYNEQFFGPGTRLTVL.

In its sample, this clonotype was seen a few times. The chain employs TRBV9 and TRBJ1-5; possible D gene TRBD1, 6 bases. Germline CDR1 is SGDLS and CDR2 is YYNGEE. Trimming pared 1 base from V and 2 bases from J, leaving 10 bases between. CDR3 size: 15 residues. CDR3 nucleotide sequence: TGTGCCAGCAGCGTAAGTTCAGGGGGCAATCAGCCCCAGCATTTT. Amino acids: CASSVSSGGNQPQHF. Using reference TRBV9 and TRBJ1-5 for the parts outside the CDR3, the full variable domain is DSGVTQTPKHLITATGQRVTLRCSPRSGDLSVYWYQQSLDQGLQFLIQYYNGEERAKGNILERFSAQQFPDLHSELNLSSLELGDSALYFCASSVSSGGNQPQHFGDGTRLSIL.

This clonotype turned up a few times. The gene calls are TRBV7-2 and TRBJ2-4; D is possibly TRBD2 (5 bases). The CDR3 runs 15 residues. V was clipped by 1 base and J by 6 bases, with 13 bases between them. Germline CDR1 reads SGHTA; CDR2 reads FQGNSA. The chain's CDR3 is CASSLGVGRGNIQYF. The CDR3 DNA reads TGTGCCAGCAGCTTAGGGGTCGGCCGGGGAAACATTCAGTACTTC.

This clonotype was observed at least ten times. CDR3: CASSQDRGARVTGELFF. Written as DNA, the CDR3 is TGCGCCAGCAGCCAAGATCGGGGGGCACGGGTCACCGGGGAGCTGTTTTTT. The chain recombines TRBV4-3 with TRBJ2-2; D might be TRBD2 (7 bases). Trimming removed 0 bases from V and 4 bases from J, with 15 bases in between. Looked up from germline, CDR1 is LGHNA and CDR2 is YSLEER. The CDR3 has 17 residues.

As regards this clonotype: With a much larger clone just one base away, this may be a read error. The chain uses TRBV4-1 and TRBJ2-3; 7 bases line up with TRBD1. CDR3 length: 14 residues. Germline assignment: CDR1 MGHRA and CDR2 YSYEKL. The CDR3, as DNA: TGCACCAGCAGCCAGCTGACAGGGCCAGATACGCAGTATTTT. Translation: CTSSQLTGPDTQYF.

This clonotype came up a few times. The chain couples TRBV3-1 to TRBJ2-7; TRBD1 or TRBD2 may be the D gene (5 bases each). V lost 4 bases, J lost 7 bases, and 14 bases lay in between. This CDR3 region has 13 residues. Germline V gives CDR1 LGHDT, CDR2 YNNKEL (reference sequence). CDR3 nucleotides: TGTGCCAGCAGCCCACTGACGGGGCTAGAGCAGTACTTC. It specifies CASSPLTGLEQYF.

The genes are TRBV15 and TRBJ1-3; D remains unclear. The ends were cut back, 0 bases at V and 0 bases at J, with 9 bases in the middle. Germline CDR1 LNHNV, CDR2 YYDKDF (reference sequence). The CDR3 runs to 16 residues. The CDR3 sequence is CATSRDLFSSGNTIYF. The CDR3 DNA reads as TGTGCCACCAGCAGAGATCTTTTCAGCTCTGGAAACACCATATATTTT. Full variable domain (outside the CDR3, taken from reference TRBV15 and TRBJ1-3): DAMVIQNPRYQVTQFGKPVTLSCSQTLNHNVMYWYQQKSSQAPKLLFHYYDKDFNNEADTPDNFQSRRPNTSFCFLDIRSPGLGDTAMYLCATSRDLFSSGNTIYFGEGSWLTVV.

V usage is TRBV2 and J usage is TRBJ2-3; 7 bases fit TRBD2. Germline V CDR1 and CDR2: SNHLY, FYNNEI. The V and J ends lost 7 bases and 6 bases, in that order; junction bases with no gene match: 10. The CDR3 has 14 amino acids. CDR3: CASTLADPRDTQYF. The CDR3 DNA sequence: TGTGCCAGCACCCTAGCGGACCCTCGGGATACGCAGTATTTT. The whole variable domain, remainder taken from reference TRBV2 and TRBJ2-3, is EPEVTQTPSHQVTQMGQEVILRCVPISNHLYFYWYRQILGQKVEFLVSFYNNEISEKSEIFDDQFSVERPDGSNFTLKIRSTKLEDSAMYFCASTLADPRDTQYFGPGTRLTVL.

The table lists this clonotype with many counts. J is TRBJ1-1 and V is TRBV30, with 11 bases that match TRBD1. CDR1 GTSNPN and CDR2 SVGIG come from the germline V gene (reference sequence). There are 16 residues in the CDR3. The ends lost 0 bases at V and 1 base at J; junction bases unmatched: 4. CDR3 loop: CAWSVGTGGGNTEAFF. Here the CDR3 DNA reads TGTGCCTGGAGTGTAGGGACAGGGGGTGGGAACACTGAAGCTTTCTTT.

The table lists this clonotype with many counts. The chain combines TRBV15 with TRBJ1-5, with D perhaps matching TRBD1 (6 bases). The CDR3 has 15 amino acids. Between the trimmed V and J ends, which lost 0 bases and 5 bases, there was a span of 11 bases. CDR1 LNHNV and CDR2 YYDKDF come from the germline V gene (reference sequence). The CDR3 DNA reads TGTGCCACCAGCAGAGAGATCGCAGGGGATCAGCCCCAGCATTTT. Translated: CATSREIAGDQPQHF.

This clonotype came up a few times. V is TRBV30 and J is TRBJ2-1; D may match TRBD1 or TRBD2 (7 bases each). CDR3 length: 18 residues. V was cut by 4 bases and J by 2 bases, with 24 bases left in between. Germline V gene lookup returns CDR1 GTSNPN and CDR2 SVGIG (reference sequence). The CDR3 DNA reads as TGTGCCTGGATAGGGGGGACAGTGGGGAGGGTGACCTACAATGAGCAGTTCTTC. It codes for CAWIGGTVGRVTYNEQFF. Based on the CDR3 plus reference TRBV30 and TRBJ2-1, the full variable domain is SQTIHQWPATLVQPVGSPLSLECTVEGTSNPNLYWYRQAAGRGLQLLFYSVGIGQISSEVPQNLSASRPQDRQFILSSKKLLLSDSGFYLCAWIGGTVGRVTYNEQFFGPGTRLTVL.

By sample share, this clonotype is medium-sized. The rearrangement links TRBV4-3 to TRBJ1-5; a weak D match, TRBD1 (5 bases). Trimming left V 0 bases short and J 7 bases short, with 10 bases between. The CDR3 contains 14 residues. Germline assignment: CDR1 LGHNA and CDR2 YSLEER. The CDR3: CASSQDGDGQPQHF. CDR3 DNA sequence: TGCGCCAGCAGCCAAGATGGGGACGGGCAGCCCCAGCATTTT.

This clonotype was counted between two and nine times. The chain links TRBV5-6 to TRBJ2-5, with 7 nucleotides matching TRBD1. The CDR3 runs to 14 residues. The germline V gene encodes CDR1 SGHDT and CDR2 YYEEEE. V was clipped by 0 bases and J by 2 bases; unmatched bases: 1. CDR3 sequence: CASSLGQGQETQYF. The CDR3 DNA is TGTGCCAGCAGCTTGGGACAGGGTCAAGAGACCCAGTACTTC.

This clonotype was counted many times. The DNA for the CDR3 is TGTGCCAGCTCAGGGCTAGCTGGGACAGATACGCAGTATTTT. As protein: CASSGLAGTDTQYF. V and J are TRBV18 and TRBJ2-3; maybe TRBD2 (5 bases). The germline V gene encodes CDR1 KGHSH and CDR2 LQKENI. With 5 bases removed from V and 3 bases from J, the gap between germline ends came to 12 bases. CDR3 size: 14 residues. Combining the CDR3 with reference TRBV18 and TRBJ2-3 gives the whole variable domain NAGVMQNPRHLVRRRGQEARLRCSPMKGHSHVYWYRQLPEEGLKFMVYLQKENIIDESGMPKERFSAEFPKEGPSILRIQQVVRGDSAAYFCASSGLAGTDTQYFGPGTRLTVL.

The sample holds a few counts of this clonotype. The V call is TRBV11-3, the J call TRBJ2-7; tentatively, D is TRBD1 (5 bases). CDR1 is SGHNT, CDR2 YENEEA, per germline. This CDR3 contains 14 residues. V was pared by 7 bases and J by 0 bases, with 13 bases between. The CDR3 DNA reads as TGTGCCAGCACCATTACAGGCTTCTCCTACGAGCAGTACTTC. Amino acids: CASTITGFSYEQYF.

In its sample, this clonotype was seen many times. J is TRBJ1-6 and V is TRBV11-3; no clear D gene. Germline lookup yields CDR1 SGHNT and CDR2 YENEEA. Deletions cut 2 bases from V and 9 bases from J, with 8 bases between. The CDR3 has 13 residues. CDR3 in amino acids: CASSLMESSPLHF. The CDR3 coding sequence is TGTGCCAGCAGCTTAATGGAGAGTTCACCCCTCCACTTT.

This clonotype appeared a few times. This rearrangement joins TRBV5-6 to TRBJ1-1; the D gene is possibly TRBD1 (5 bases). Germline lookup yields CDR1 SGHDT and CDR2 YYEEEE. With 0 bases removed from V and 10 bases from J, the gap between germline ends came to 13 bases. The CDR3 contains 13 residues. The CDR3 bases are TGTGCCAGCAGCTTGGCGGTCGCCGGGGCAGCTTTCTTT. Translating it yields CASSLAVAGAAFF.

This chain links TRBV20-1 with TRBJ2-1, with 10 bases lining up with TRBD2. The CDR3 sequence is 17 residues long. Germline values: CDR1 DFQATT, CDR2 SNEGSKA (reference sequence). V gave up 3 bases and J gave up 2 bases; unmatched junction bases: 10. CDR3 DNA: TGCAGTGCTAGCTTTCATCAGCTAGCGGGAGCCTACAATGAGCAGTTCTTC. Translating gives CSASFHQLAGAYNEQFF.